The entry below describes one T cell receptor (beta chain). Clones were sequenced by immunoSEQ multiplex PCR, and TCRdb holds only the in-frame ones, with some missing. The sample includes approximately 24,000 clones, roughly 89% seen only once; the top ten take around 28%. This record belongs to a study of blood T cell repertoires in COVID-19. Study-level background: Whether acute or convalescent, the COVID-19 samples came from the United States, Italy and Spain.

This CDR3 has 14 residues. The germline gives CDR1 SQVTM, CDR2 ANQGSEA. V shed 7 bases and J 4 bases; nucleotides not matched to a gene: 7. V gene TRBV29-1 combines with J gene TRBJ2-6, with 7 positions matching TRBD1. Sequencing was carried out using peripheral blood. The clonotype comes from a woman aged 65 to 85 with active COVID-19. The CDR3 here is CSAGDRAGANVLTF. The CDR3 DNA reads TGCAGCGCAGGAGACAGGGCCGGGGCCAACGTCCTGACTTTC.